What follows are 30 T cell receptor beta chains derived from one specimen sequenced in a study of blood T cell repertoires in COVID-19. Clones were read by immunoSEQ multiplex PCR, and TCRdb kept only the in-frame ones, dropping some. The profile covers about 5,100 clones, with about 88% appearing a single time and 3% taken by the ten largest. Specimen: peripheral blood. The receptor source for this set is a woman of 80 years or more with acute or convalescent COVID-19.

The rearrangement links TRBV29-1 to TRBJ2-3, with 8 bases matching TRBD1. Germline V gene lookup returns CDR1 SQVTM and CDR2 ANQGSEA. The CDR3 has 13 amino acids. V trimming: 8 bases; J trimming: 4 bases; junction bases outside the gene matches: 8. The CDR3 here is CSTDRGDSDTQYF. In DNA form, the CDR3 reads TGCAGCACCGACAGGGGAGATTCAGATACGCAGTATTTT.

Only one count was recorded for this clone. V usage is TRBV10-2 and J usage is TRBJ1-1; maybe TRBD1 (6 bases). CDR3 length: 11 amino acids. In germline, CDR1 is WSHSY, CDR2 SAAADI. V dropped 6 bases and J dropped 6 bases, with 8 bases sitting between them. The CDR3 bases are TGCGCCAGCAGGGCAGGGGCTGAAGCTTTCTTT. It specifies CASRAGAEAFF.

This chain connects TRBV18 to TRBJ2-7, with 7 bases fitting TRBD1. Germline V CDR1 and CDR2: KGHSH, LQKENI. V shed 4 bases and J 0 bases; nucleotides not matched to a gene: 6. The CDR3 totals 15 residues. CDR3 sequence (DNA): TGTGCCAGCTCACTGGGGACAGCGCTCTCCTACGAGCAGTACTTC. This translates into CASSLGTALSYEQYF. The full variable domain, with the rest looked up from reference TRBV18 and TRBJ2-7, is NAGVMQNPRHLVRRRGQEARLRCSPMKGHSHVYWYRQLPEEGLKFMVYLQKENIIDESGMPKERFSAEFPKEGPSILRIQQVVRGDSAAYFCASSLGTALSYEQYFGPGTRLTVT.

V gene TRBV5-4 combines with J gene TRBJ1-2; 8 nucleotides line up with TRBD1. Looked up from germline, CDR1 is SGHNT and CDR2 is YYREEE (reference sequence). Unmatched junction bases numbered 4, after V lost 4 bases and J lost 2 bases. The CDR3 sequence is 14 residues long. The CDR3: CASSANRGNYGYTF. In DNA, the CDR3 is TGTGCCAGCAGCGCGAACAGGGGGAACTATGGCTACACCTTC.

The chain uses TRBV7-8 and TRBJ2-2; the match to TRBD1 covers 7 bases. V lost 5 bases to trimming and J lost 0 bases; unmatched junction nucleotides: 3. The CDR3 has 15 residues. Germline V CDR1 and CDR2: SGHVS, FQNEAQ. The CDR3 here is CASSDRVSNTGELFF. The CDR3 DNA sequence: TGTGCCAGCAGCGACAGGGTGTCGAACACCGGGGAGCTGTTTTTT. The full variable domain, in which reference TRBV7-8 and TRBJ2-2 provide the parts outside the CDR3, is GAGVSQSPRYKVAKRGQDVALRCDPISGHVSLFWYQQALGQGPEFLTYFQNEAQLDKSGLPSDRFFAERPEGSVSTLKIQRTQQEDSAVYLCASSDRVSNTGELFFGEGSRLTVL.

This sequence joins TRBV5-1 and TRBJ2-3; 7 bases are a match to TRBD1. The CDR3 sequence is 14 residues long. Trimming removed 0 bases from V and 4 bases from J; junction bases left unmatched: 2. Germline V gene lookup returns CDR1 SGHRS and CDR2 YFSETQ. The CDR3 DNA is TGCGCCAGCAGCTTGGGAGACAGGGCAGATACGCAGTATTTT. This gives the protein CASSLGDRADTQYF.

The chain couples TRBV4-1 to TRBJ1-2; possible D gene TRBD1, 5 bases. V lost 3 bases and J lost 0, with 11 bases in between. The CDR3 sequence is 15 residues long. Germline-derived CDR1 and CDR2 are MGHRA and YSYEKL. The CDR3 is CASSQGGKTNYGYTF. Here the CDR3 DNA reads TGCGCCAGCAGCCAGGGGGGGAAAACTAACTATGGCTACACCTTC.

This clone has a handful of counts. The CDR3 loop reads CASSQGYNSPLHF. The DNA for the CDR3 is TGTGCCAGCAGTCAGGGCTATAATTCACCCCTCCACTTT. The chain links TRBV12-3 or TRBV12-4 to TRBJ1-6, with a tentative D call TRBD1 (5 bases). The CDR3 is 13 amino acids. Trimming pared 5 bases from V and 3 bases from J, leaving 5 bases between.

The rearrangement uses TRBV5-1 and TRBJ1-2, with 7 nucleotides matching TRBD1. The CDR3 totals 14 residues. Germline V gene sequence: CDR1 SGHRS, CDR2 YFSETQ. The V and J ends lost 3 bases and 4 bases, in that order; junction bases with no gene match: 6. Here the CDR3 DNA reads TGCGCCAGCAGCTCGCGGACAGGACCCTATGGCTACACCTTC. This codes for CASSSRTGPYGYTF. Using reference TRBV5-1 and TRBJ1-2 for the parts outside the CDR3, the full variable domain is KAGVTQTPRYLIKTRGQQVTLSCSPISGHRSVSWYQQTPGQGLQFLFEYFSETQRNKGNFPGRFSGRQFSNSRSEMNVSTLELGDSALYLCASSSRTGPYGYTFGSGTRLTVV.

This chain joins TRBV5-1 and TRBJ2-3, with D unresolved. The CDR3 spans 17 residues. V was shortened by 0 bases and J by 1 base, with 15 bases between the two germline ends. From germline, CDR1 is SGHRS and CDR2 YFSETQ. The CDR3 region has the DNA TGCGCCAGCAGCTTGGCCCGGAACTCCCAGGGCACAGATACGCAGTATTTT. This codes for CASSLARNSQGTDTQYF.

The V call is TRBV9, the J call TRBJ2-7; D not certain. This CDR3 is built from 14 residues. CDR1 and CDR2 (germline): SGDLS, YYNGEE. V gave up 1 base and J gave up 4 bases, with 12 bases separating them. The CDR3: CASSVYPGEYEQYF. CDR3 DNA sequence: TGTGCCAGCAGCGTATACCCCGGTGAGTACGAGCAGTACTTC.

The CDR3 protein is CASSLAKRGGDEQFF. In DNA form, the CDR3 reads TGTGCCAGCAGCTTGGCAAAACGCGGGGGGGATGAGCAGTTCTTC. V usage is TRBV5-4 and J usage is TRBJ2-1; 9 bases are a match to TRBD2. The CDR3 has 15 amino acids. V trimming: 0 bases; J trimming: 8 bases; junction bases outside the gene matches: 6. Germline V gene lookup returns CDR1 SGHNT and CDR2 YYREEE (reference sequence).

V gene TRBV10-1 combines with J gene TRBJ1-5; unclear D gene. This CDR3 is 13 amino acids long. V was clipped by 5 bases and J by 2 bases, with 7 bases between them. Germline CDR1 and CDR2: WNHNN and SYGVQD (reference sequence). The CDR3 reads CASSPTGNQPQHF. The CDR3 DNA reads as TGCGCCAGCAGTCCAACAGGCAATCAGCCCCAGCATTTT.

As DNA, the CDR3 is TGTGCCACCAGCACCTCCTCGGGGATCTATGGCTACACCTTC. It specifies CATSTSSGIYGYTF. The V and J genes are TRBV15 and TRBJ1-2, with no clear D. V lost 4 bases to trimming and J lost 4 bases, with 13 bases between them. CDR3 length: 14 residues. Looked up from germline, CDR1 is LNHNV and CDR2 is YYDKDF (reference sequence).

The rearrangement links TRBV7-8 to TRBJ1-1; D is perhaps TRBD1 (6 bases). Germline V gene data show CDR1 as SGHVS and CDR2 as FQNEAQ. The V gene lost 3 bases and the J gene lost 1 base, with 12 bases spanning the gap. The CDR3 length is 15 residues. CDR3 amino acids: CASSFLPGQNTEAFF. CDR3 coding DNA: TGTGCCAGCAGCTTCCTCCCGGGACAGAACACTGAAGCTTTCTTT. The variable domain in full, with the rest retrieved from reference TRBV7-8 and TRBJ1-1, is GAGVSQSPRYKVAKRGQDVALRCDPISGHVSLFWYQQALGQGPEFLTYFQNEAQLDKSGLPSDRFFAERPEGSVSTLKIQRTQQEDSAVYLCASSFLPGQNTEAFFGQGTRLTVV.

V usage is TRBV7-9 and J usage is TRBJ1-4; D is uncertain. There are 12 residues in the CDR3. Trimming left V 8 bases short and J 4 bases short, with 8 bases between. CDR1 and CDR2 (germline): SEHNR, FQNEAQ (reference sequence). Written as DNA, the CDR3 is TGTGCCAGCGGGCACGTTAATGAAAAACTGTTTTTT. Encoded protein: CASGHVNEKLFF.

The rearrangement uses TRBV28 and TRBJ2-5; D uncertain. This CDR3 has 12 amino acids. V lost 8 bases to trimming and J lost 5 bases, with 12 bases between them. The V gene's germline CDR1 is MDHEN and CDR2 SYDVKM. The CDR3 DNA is TGTGCCAGCTACTCCCTCCGGGAGACCCAGTACTTC. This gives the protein CASYSLRETQYF.

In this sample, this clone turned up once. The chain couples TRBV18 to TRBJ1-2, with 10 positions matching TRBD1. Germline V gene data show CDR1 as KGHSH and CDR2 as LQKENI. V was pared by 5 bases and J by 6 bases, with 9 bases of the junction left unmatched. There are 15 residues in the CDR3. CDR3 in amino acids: CASSVPGTGAHGYTF. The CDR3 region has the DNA TGTGCCAGCTCAGTACCCGGGACAGGGGCTCATGGCTACACCTTC.

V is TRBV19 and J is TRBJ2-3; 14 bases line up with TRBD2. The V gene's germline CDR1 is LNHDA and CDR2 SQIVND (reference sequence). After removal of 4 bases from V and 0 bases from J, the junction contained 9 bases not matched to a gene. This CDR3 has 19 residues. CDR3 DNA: TGTGCCAGTAGTACACGGACTAGCGGGGGGCATACTAGCACAGATACGCAGTATTTT. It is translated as CASSTRTSGGHTSTDTQYF.

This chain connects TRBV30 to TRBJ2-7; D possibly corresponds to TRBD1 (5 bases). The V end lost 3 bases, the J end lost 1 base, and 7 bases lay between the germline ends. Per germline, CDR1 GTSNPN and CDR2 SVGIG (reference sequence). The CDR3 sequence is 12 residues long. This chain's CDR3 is CAWRGASYEQYF. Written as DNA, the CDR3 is TGTGCCTGGAGAGGGGCTTCCTACGAGCAGTACTTC.

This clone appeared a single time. Here the CDR3 reads CASSLYPRGHNEQFF. The CDR3 coding sequence is TGTGCCAGCAGCTTATATCCGCGGGGCCACAATGAGCAGTTCTTC. The chain joins TRBV5-8 to TRBJ2-1, with a weak D call TRBD2 (6 bases). The CDR3 sequence is 15 residues long. Between the trimmed V and J ends, which lost 2 bases and 5 bases, there was a span of 14 bases. The germline gives CDR1 SGHTS, CDR2 YDEGEE.

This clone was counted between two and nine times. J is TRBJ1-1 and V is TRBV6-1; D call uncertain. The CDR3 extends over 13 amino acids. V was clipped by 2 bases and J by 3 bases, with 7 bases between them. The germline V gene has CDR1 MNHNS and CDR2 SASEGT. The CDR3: CASSEQWHTEAFF. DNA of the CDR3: TGTGCCAGCAGTGAACAGTGGCACACTGAAGCTTTCTTT.

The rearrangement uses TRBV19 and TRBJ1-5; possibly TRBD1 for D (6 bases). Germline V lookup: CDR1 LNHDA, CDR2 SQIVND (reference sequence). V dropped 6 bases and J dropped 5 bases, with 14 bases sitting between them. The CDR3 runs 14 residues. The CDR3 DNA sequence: TGTGCCAGTAGGAGACAGGTAGGGCATCAGCCCCAGCATTTT. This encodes CASRRQVGHQPQHF.

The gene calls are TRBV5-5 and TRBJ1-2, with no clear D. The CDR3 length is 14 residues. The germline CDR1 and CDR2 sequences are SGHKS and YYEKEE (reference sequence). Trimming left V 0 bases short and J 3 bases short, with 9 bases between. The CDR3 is CASSLGGTDYGYTF. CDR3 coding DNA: TGTGCCAGCAGCTTGGGCGGCACCGACTATGGCTACACCTTC.

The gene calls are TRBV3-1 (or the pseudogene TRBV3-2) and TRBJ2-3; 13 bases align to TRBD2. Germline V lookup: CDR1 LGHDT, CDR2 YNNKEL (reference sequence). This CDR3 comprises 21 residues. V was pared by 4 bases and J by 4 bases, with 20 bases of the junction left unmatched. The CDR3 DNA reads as TGTGCCAGCAGCCGGGCCCTTACTAGCGGGGGGGCGCCGGGGGGAGCAGATACGCAGTATTTT. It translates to CASSRALTSGGAPGGADTQYF.

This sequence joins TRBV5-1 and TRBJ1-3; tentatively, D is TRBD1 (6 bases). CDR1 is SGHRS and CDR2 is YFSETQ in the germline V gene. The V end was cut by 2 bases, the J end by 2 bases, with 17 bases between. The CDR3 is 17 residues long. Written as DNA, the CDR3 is TGCGCCAGCAGCTTTAGGGGGGGAGAAGGCCCTGGAAACACCATATATTTT. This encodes CASSFRGGEGPGNTIYF.

The DNA of the CDR3 is TGTGCCAGCAGCGCCCGAGGGTTCCAGGTCCCTGGGGCCAACGTCCTGACTTTC. Translating gives CASSARGFQVPGANVLTF. The rearrangement joins TRBV9 to TRBJ2-6; D possibly corresponds to TRBD2 (5 bases). Germline V gene data show CDR1 as SGDLS and CDR2 as YYNGEE. The CDR3 is 18 residues long. With 3 bases removed from V and 2 bases from J, the gap between germline ends came to 18 bases.

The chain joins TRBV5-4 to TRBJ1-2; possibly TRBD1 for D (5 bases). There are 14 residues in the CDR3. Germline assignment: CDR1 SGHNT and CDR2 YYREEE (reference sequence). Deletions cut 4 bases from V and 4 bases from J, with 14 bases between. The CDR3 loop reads CASSRQRGPYGYTF. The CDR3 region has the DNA TGTGCCAGCAGCAGGCAAAGGGGCCCCTATGGCTACACCTTC.

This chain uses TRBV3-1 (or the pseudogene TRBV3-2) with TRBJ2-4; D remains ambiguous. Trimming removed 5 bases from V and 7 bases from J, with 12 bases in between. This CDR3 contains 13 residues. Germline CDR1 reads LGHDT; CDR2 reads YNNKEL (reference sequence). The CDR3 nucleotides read TGTGCCAGCAGCGACTCGAGACGGAACATTCAGTACTTC. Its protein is CASSDSRRNIQYF.

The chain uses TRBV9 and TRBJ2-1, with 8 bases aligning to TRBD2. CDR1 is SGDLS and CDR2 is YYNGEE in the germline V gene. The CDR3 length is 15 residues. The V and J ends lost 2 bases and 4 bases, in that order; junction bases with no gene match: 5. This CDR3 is CASSVSGGQYNEQFF. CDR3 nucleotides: TGTGCCAGCAGCGTCAGCGGGGGACAATACAATGAGCAGTTCTTC.